This record looks at one TCR beta chain sequence and its context. Its antigen has not been determined. No per-base quality is available; no much larger clone lies one base away. Relative to germline, V is 5 bases shorter and J is 10 bases shorter, with 14 bases between their ends. Spanning cysteine to phenylalanine, the CDR3 consists of 12 amino acids. Only the CDR3 part of the read is kept: 36 bases, read in frame from the first base. From the germline V gene, CDR1 is SGHTA and CDR2 is FQGNSA. The library was obtained by the immunoSEQ multiplex PCR assay. A mixture of 60 forward primers for TCR Vbeta segments and 13 reverse primers for TCR Jbeta segments was used in the multiplex PCR. The CDR3 region of rearranged TCR beta genes was amplified from genomic DNA by a multiplex PCR assay. Amplified TCR beta libraries were sequenced as 87-base-pair reads on the Illumina HiSeq System. Concerning the study's data processing: A later analysis tallied roughly 78 million unique TCR beta chains across the 666 repertoires, and around 9.9 million of those chains were shared by two or more donors. Raw reads were error-corrected and collapsed into unique sequences by a nearest-neighbor algorithm in which closely related sequences were merged to remove PCR and sequencing errors. To assign V, D and J gene segments, CDR3 sequences were aligned to IMGT reference sequences. For a sequence to be retained, a match of at least six nucleotides to both a V gene segment and a J gene segment was required. A rearrangement counted as productive if the CDR3 had no stop codons and remained in frame with V and J, and every other rearrangement counted as non-productive. CDR3 was defined according to IMGT convention as the region running from the second conserved V-encoded cysteine to the conserved J-encoded phenylalanine. The earlier analysis of roughly 590 of the donors excluded any sequence lacking an unambiguous match to a single V gene segment. An earlier analysis of some 610 of the donors called V segments functional above 56.7% productive rearrangements and segregating when the between-donor standard deviation exceeded 5%. A statistical classification framework was built to diagnose cytomegalovirus status from the catalog of TCR beta chain sequences. In a later analysis, TCR nucleotide sequences were compared against IMGT/GENE-DB human TR gene sequences so that V and J genes could be assigned. In a later analysis, CDR3 sequences and most-parsimonious VDJ recombination scenarios were assigned using the TCRdist pipeline. In a later analysis, each TCR beta chain was defined by its CDR3 amino acid sequence together with its V-gene family, and reads without a unique V-gene family were excluded. A later analysis removed 592 highly shared, low-generation-probability nucleotide sequences to deal with suspected cross-contamination and a sequencing artifact. In a later analysis, a clonal expansion index for each public chain was calculated from normalized within-repertoire ranks of inferred template counts. In a later analysis, generation probabilities were computed with a VDJ recombination model fitted to out-of-frame rearrangements, and the resulting probabilities were checked against IGoR. A later analysis scored TCR-TCR, TCR-HLA and TCR-CMV co-occurrence with hypergeometric tests, applying a repertoire-size bias correction to TCR pairs. In a later analysis, false discovery rates were estimated by permuting HLA or CMV assignments 20 times. A later analysis grouped co-occurring TCRs with DBSCAN, adding TCRdist sequence similarity when clustering within HLA-allele-positive subsets. Repertoires with fewer than 30,000 or more than 120,000 public chains, plus five repertoires with anomalous nucleotide sharing, were excluded from co-occurrence clustering. TCRdb took over this immuneACCESS table, retaining in-frame rearrangements with V and J assigned. Such tables are incomplete; in checked studies, under half of the missing clones stem from an unresolved V gene, and the remainder is unexplained. That table gives V, J and clone size, and the DNA gave D and trimming. A total of more than 40,000 clones appear in this sample, roughly 80% of them only once. 2.5% to 3% of the sample goes to the ten largest clones.

The cohort was made up of hundreds of healthy bone marrow donors. At the time of sampling, all cohort members were nominally healthy, though unrecorded immune exposures were likely present. The donor was CMV seronegative and was included in the group of a few hundred seronegative cohort members. A peripheral blood sample was collected from each donor, and TCR beta sequencing was performed on peripheral blood mononuclear cells. Genomic DNA extraction from the blood cell samples was performed with the Qiagen DNeasy Blood Extraction Kit. The record originates from a study of cytomegalovirus exposure and HLA in healthy donors (dated by TCRdb to about 2017). A note on the overall study: An earlier analysis of several hundred of the donors reported approximately 300 Gb of sequence data and 117 million unique TCR beta sequences obtained from about 170 million T cells. An early release that covered about 640 HLA-typed donors contained approximately 300 gigabases of sequencing data and 75 million to 100 million unique TCR sequences. Of the roughly 410 genotyped donors, less than 85% were placed in the genetic ancestry cluster associated with self-reported Caucasian donors. The study was designed to test whether signatures of past pathogen exposure could be identified by cataloging public T cell receptors. Using immunosequencing, the study profiled T cell repertoires from 500 to 800 subjects and related those repertoires to cytomegalovirus serostatus. Besides the first cohort of around 700 subjects, a separate validation cohort made up of roughly 130 different subjects was used. To predict cytomegalovirus infection status, the study combined high-throughput TCR immunosequencing, statistical association of individual TCRs with disease status, and machine learning. A later analysis re-examined previously published TCR beta repertoires from about 670 donors and added high-resolution HLA genotyping to investigate patterns of TCR occurrence. Rather than using new phenotypic data, the later analysis identified candidate immune exposures from TCR beta sequences and from how often those sequences occurred across donors. In an earlier analysis of around 540 of the donors, high-throughput TCR beta sequencing was used to judge whether each TCR beta V gene segment behaved as functional or pseudogenic. Alongside the repertoire data, information on donor age, sex, ethnicity and CMV serostatus was compiled. A later genetic analysis took genome-wide SNP genotypes for about 55% of the roughly 700 donors and used that subset as a discovery cohort. Every repertoire in the discovery cohort had been generated on one and the same sequencing platform. Both class I and class II loci were covered by HLA typing, at four-digit resolution. The number of typed donors differed by locus: about 629-630 for A, B, C, DRB1 and DQB1; some 500 for DQA1; approximately 610 for DPA1; and around 470 for DPB1. Four to six DR-DQ haplotypes were handled as single units for association and clustering, since linkage in the cohort was strong. Among approximately 370 genotyped donors of the cohort, an average of roughly 230,000 unique TCR beta nucleotide sequences was sequenced per donor, of which 15% to 20% were non-productive.

The research as a whole found: A few of the identified cytomegalovirus-associated TCR beta chains were confirmed in vitro to be specific for cytomegalovirus antigens. In this cohort, only TCR beta chains were sequenced, and detectable features were limited by the absence of alpha or paired-chain data. An association between a missense DCLRE1C variant and V-gene and J-gene trimming of TCR beta chains was found in a later genetic analysis and replicated in an independent cohort. A further reported finding was that TCR beta sequences accurately predicted the HLA-A and HLA-B alleles for most subjects in the first cohort. The study gave a list of roughly 150 TCR beta chains associated with cytomegalovirus. In an earlier analysis of approximately 600 of the donors, most TCR beta V segments were observed in productive rearrangements about 90% or about 30% of the time, broadly matching IMGT annotations. The classifier was reported to diagnose cytomegalovirus status with high specificity and sensitivity in both the original and validation cohorts. Because HLA typing was missing for some donors at each locus, association tests included only the typed subset. When HLA alleles, especially DR and DQ, strongly co-occurred, attributing TCR associations to individual alleles was difficult. The earlier analysis of some 560 of the donors excluded 15 to 20 rarely observed V segments, including chromosome 9 orphons, because counts were too low. A later analysis found that HLA-associated TCR beta chains were more clonally expanded and had lower generation probabilities than equally common non-associated chains. A later analysis reported that several top co-occurrence clusters appeared linked to parvovirus B19, influenza, CMV and Epstein-Barr virus. Linkage disequilibrium might explain the correlated functional status among segregating V segments, but an unknown experimental factor could not be excluded. In a later genetic analysis, fewer N-insertions in productive TCRs were reported among donors in an Asian-associated ancestry cluster than the roughly 640-donor mean. The presence/absence analyses assumed that sequencing depth was roughly uniform across donors, and that assumption may not be true. While some public TCRs were present in many individuals, most TCR sequences turned up only very rarely across donors. Specific HLA alleles were associated with 16,951 TCR beta sequences at a false discovery rate of 0.05 in a later analysis. The authors suggested that the approach could potentially be generalized to other disease states and immunological phenotypes. According to a later analysis, TCR association rates differed among HLA loci, with DRB1 alleles showing the most associated TCRs and HLA-C alleles showing the fewest. Immune exposure information for the cohort was limited to CMV serostatus. A cluster of highly shared sequence variants was judged likely to be a technical artifact of the sequencing pipeline. Most CMV-associated TCR beta chains appeared to be HLA-restricted in a later analysis, and the HLA associations seemed to be driven largely by CMV exposure. Some IMGT-functional V segments, including TRBV6-2 and TRBV6-3, could not be distinguished by the 87-base-pair reads and were therefore excluded.

Rearrangement joined TRBV7-2 to TRBJ1-1, with the identity of the D gene unclear. The sample was PBMCs. This TCR came from a man aged 45-65 years in good health and CMV-seronegative. The CDR3 in this case is CASSQWPVTAFF. The DNA sequence follows: TGTGCCAGCAGCCAGTGGCCAGTAACAGCTTTCTTT.